The 18 T cell receptor beta chains reported below all come from one sample, sequenced in a study of CXCR3-negative and CXCR3-positive naive CD8 T cells. Which antigens these TCRs recognize remains unknown. The study's findings and limits: Hydrophobicity was higher for TRB CDR3s found in CXCR3-positive naive cells than in CXCR3-negative naive cells.

All TRB cDNA libraries came from 5' RACE performed with UMI labels. TCRdb reprocessed the 5' RACE reads and keeps a single row for each CDR3 protein, giving no DNA. The sample includes over 5,000 distinct CDR3 sequences. Sequenced input: naive CXCR3+ CD8+ T cells from blood. Subset meaning: CD45RO-CCR7+CD27+CD95- naive CD8+ T cells expressing CXCR3 (TNR3+). Every receptor here comes from a human donor in good health. Some clones in this sample may be carry-over from other donors' samples.

This clonotype is called medium-sized based on its frequency. This chain joins TRBV25-1 and TRBJ2-5. The length of the CDR3 is 14 residues. The germline gives CDR1 MGHDK, CDR2 SYGVNS. The CDR3 region is CASSEYGLSETQYF.

Judged by frequency, this clonotype is medium-sized. The J gene is TRBJ2-3, the V gene TRBV5-8; TCRdb calls TRBD2, which cannot be checked without DNA. This CDR3 is 17 amino acids long. Germline loops: CDR1 SGHTS, CDR2 YDEGEE. The CDR3 protein is CASSLGVGGGGTDTQYF. Combining the CDR3 with reference TRBV5-8 and TRBJ2-3 gives the whole variable domain EAGVTQSPTHLIKTRGQQATLRCSPISGHTSVYWYQQALGLGLQFLLWYDEGEERNRGNFPPRFSGRQFPNYSSELNVNALELEDSALYLCASSLGVGGGGTDTQYFGPGTRLTVL.

The V call is TRBV20-1, the J call TRBJ1-6. Germline CDR1 reads DFQATT; CDR2 reads SNEGSKA (reference sequence). The CDR3 has 16 residues. CDR3 loop: CSARGFAVSYNSPLHF.

The gene calls are TRBV2 and TRBJ1-3; TCRdb lists TRBD1, though no DNA is available to test this call. Germline-derived CDR1 and CDR2 are SNHLY and FYNNEI. The CDR3 runs to 17 residues. The CDR3 spells CASSESWGARSGNTIYF.

The chain uses TRBV9 and TRBJ2-1; the D gene TCRdb calls, TRBD2, cannot be checked with no DNA. Germline-derived CDR1 and CDR2 are SGDLS and YYNGEE. This CDR3 spans 14 amino acids. The CDR3 region is CASSGTLVPPEQFF. The full variable domain, completed using reference TRBV9 and TRBJ2-1, is DSGVTQTPKHLITATGQRVTLRCSPRSGDLSVYWYQQSLDQGLQFLIQYYNGEERAKGNILERFSAQQFPDLHSELNLSSLELGDSALYFCASSGTLVPPEQFFGPGTRLTVL.

The genes are TRBV7-2 and TRBJ2-3; TCRdb calls TRBD2, which cannot be checked without DNA. The germline gives CDR1 SGHTA, CDR2 FQGNSA. CDR3 length: 15 residues. CDR3: CASSSGWEEADTQYF.

CDR3: CASSLPRHSGFGTGRGPKVTQYF. The rearrangement links TRBV7-8 to TRBJ2-3; TCRdb names TRBD1, which stays unverified in the absence of DNA. The CDR3 runs 23 residues. Germline loops: CDR1 SGHVS, CDR2 FQNEAQ.

Its frequency marks this clonotype as medium-sized. The chain joins TRBV29-1 to TRBJ1-2; lacking DNA, the TRBD1 call made by TCRdb goes unchecked. Germline CDR1 is SQVTM and CDR2 is ANQGSEA. The CDR3 length is 14 residues. CDR3: CSGKTAPLGDSYTF.

The rearrangement uses TRBV6-2 or TRBV6-3 and TRBJ2-2. CDR1 is MNHEY and CDR2 is SVGEGT in the germline V gene. The length of the CDR3 is 15 residues. The CDR3 region is CASSQLTSYDGELFF.

This clonotype registers medium-sized by frequency. The chain joins TRBV12-3 or TRBV12-4 to TRBJ2-6; TCRdb indicates TRBD1, and absent DNA this call remains unverified. The CDR3 runs to 19 residues. CDR3 sequence: CASSTTSGQGYAGANVLTF.

V is TRBV6-2 or TRBV6-3 and J is TRBJ2-5; TCRdb proposes TRBD2, but this gene call is untestable without DNA. Germline V CDR1 and CDR2: MNHEY, SVGEGT. The CDR3 has 17 amino acids. The CDR3 loop reads CASSYSTSGGVFETQYF.

This clonotype is medium-sized (0.01 to 0.1%) by frequency. This chain connects TRBV7-9 to TRBJ2-7; lacking DNA, the TRBD1 call made by TCRdb goes unchecked. The germline V gene encodes CDR1 SEHNR and CDR2 FQNEAQ (reference sequence). The CDR3 runs 14 residues. The chain's CDR3 is CASSARDRVYEQYF.

The chain has TRBV7-2 and TRBJ2-3. This CDR3 is 15 amino acids long. CDR1 and CDR2 (germline): SGHTA, FQGNSA. This CDR3 reads CASSLLAASTDTQYF.

The gene calls are TRBV25-1 and TRBJ2-5; lacking DNA, the TRBD1 call made by TCRdb goes unchecked. CDR1 and CDR2 from the germline V gene are MGHDK and SYGVNS. The CDR3 length is 18 residues. CDR3 region: CASSDTFNLPQSTETQYF.

The chain uses TRBV5-1 and TRBJ2-5. The CDR3 consists of 12 residues. Germline loops: CDR1 SGHRS, CDR2 YFSETQ. Here the CDR3 reads CASSWDQETQYF. Based on the CDR3 plus reference TRBV5-1 and TRBJ2-5, the full variable domain is KAGVTQTPRYLIKTRGQQVTLSCSPISGHRSVSWYQQTPGQGLQFLFEYFSETQRNKGNFPGRFSGRQFSNSRSEMNVSTLELGDSALYLCASSWDQETQYFGPGTRLLVL.

This chain uses TRBV3-1 with TRBJ1-1; TCRdb designates TRBD1, a call that cannot be tested without DNA. Germline assignment: CDR1 LGHDT and CDR2 YNNKEL (reference sequence). The CDR3 has 14 residues. CDR3 amino acids: CASSQGQHNTEAFF.

The chain employs TRBV7-6 and TRBJ2-1. This CDR3 is built from 11 residues. Germline V gene data show CDR1 as SGHVS and CDR2 as FNYEAQ. The CDR3 loop reads CASSSHNEQFF.

The genes are TRBV5-1 and TRBJ1-1; TCRdb outputs TRBD1, but without DNA this stays unchecked. Per germline, CDR1 SGHRS and CDR2 YFSETQ. This CDR3 comprises 15 residues. The CDR3 is CASSLMQGADTEAFF.